This entry describes one T cell receptor beta chain. The V gene's germline CDR1 is GTSNPN and CDR2 SVGIG (reference sequence). The CDR3 is 16 residues long. The V and J ends lost 2 bases and 3 bases, in that order; junction bases with no gene match: 9. The data stem from a study of blood T cell repertoires in COVID-19. Turning to the study itself: The samples span acute and convalescent COVID-19 from the United States, Italy and Spain.

Per the authors' pipeline: Estimation of nucleated cell counts relied on the amplification of reference gene primers. Here immunoSEQ multiplex PCR was the method, and the copy in TCRdb shows in-frame clones only, minus some. V, J and clone size reflect that table, while D and trimming were determined from the DNA. The sample yields 150,000 to 200,000 clones, about 80% seen once. The TCR originated in a man aged 45-65 years who had recovered from COVID-19. Sample: PBMCs or T cells enriched from blood (not recorded which). The gene calls are TRBV30 and TRBJ2-7; 11 nucleotides line up with TRBD2. CDR3 loop: CAWSPLGTSGDYEQYF. CDR3 bases: TGTGCCTGGAGTCCCTTGGGGACTAGCGGCGACTACGAGCAGTACTTC. Drawing the rest from reference TRBV30 and TRBJ2-7, the complete variable domain is SQTIHQWPATLVQPVGSPLSLECTVEGTSNPNLYWYRQAAGRGLQLLFYSVGIGQISSEVPQNLSASRPQDRQFILSSKKLLLSDSGFYLCAWSPLGTSGDYEQYFGPGTRLTVT.